A single sample is the source of the 25 T cell receptor beta chains below, sequenced in a study of cytomegalovirus exposure and HLA in healthy donors. Primers included in the PCR were 60 Vbeta and 13 Jbeta primers. This table comes from immunoSEQ multiplex PCR, and its TCRdb copy is limited to in-frame clones, with some not included. This specimen shows 190,000 or so clones; the ten leading clones hold roughly 0.7%. The sample consisted of PBMCs. The origin of the receptors is a boy aged 5-17 years in good health and CMV-seronegative.

The chain combines TRBV2 with TRBJ2-1; D is possibly TRBD2 (5 bases). The CDR3 is 12 residues long. The germline V and J ends were trimmed by 9 bases and 6 bases, with 12 bases remaining between them. CDR1 SNHLY and CDR2 FYNNEI come from the germline V gene. CDR3 sequence reads: CARAETSNEQFF. The CDR3 region has the DNA TGTGCCAGGGCGGAAACTAGCAATGAGCAGTTCTTC.

The chain joins TRBV28 to TRBJ2-6; D might be TRBD1 (5 bases). Germline values: CDR1 MDHEN, CDR2 SYDVKM. Trimming cost V 7 bases and J 2 bases, with 12 bases left between them. CDR3 length: 15 amino acids. The CDR3 bases are TGTGCCAGCATAAGCAGGGAAACTGGGGCCAACGTCCTGACTTTC. This codes for CASISRETGANVLTF. The full variable domain, its missing parts supplied by reference TRBV28 and TRBJ2-6, is DVKVTQSSRYLVKRTGEKVFLECVQDMDHENMFWYRQDPGLGLRLIYFSYDVKMKEKGDIPEGYSVSREKKERFSLILESASTNQTSMYLCASISRETGANVLTFGAGSRLTVL.

The chain joins TRBV7-8 to TRBJ1-4; TRBD1 matches 7 bases. The CDR3 runs to 14 residues. The junction had 1 base not matched to a gene; V was cut back by 2 bases and J by 4 bases. The germline CDR1 and CDR2 sequences are SGHVS and FQNEAQ. The CDR3 is CASSLRQGNEKLFF. CDR3 bases: TGTGCCAGCAGCTTACGACAGGGTAATGAAAAACTGTTTTTT.

Notes on this clone: Other DNA sequences in the sample encode the same CDR3. The chain combines TRBV5-1 with TRBJ1-1; no firm D call. Germline V CDR1 and CDR2: SGHRS, YFSETQ. The V end was cut by 2 bases, the J end by 1 base, with 6 bases between. There are 13 residues in the CDR3. The CDR3 DNA follows: TGCGCCAGCAGCTTAACGGGGAACACTGAAGCTTTCTTT. Translated, it gives CASSLTGNTEAFF.

The J gene is TRBJ2-5, the V gene TRBV19; 8 bases agree with TRBD2. The CDR3 is 14 residues long. Germline lookup yields CDR1 LNHDA and CDR2 SQIVND (reference sequence). Losses at the gene ends were 10 bases for V and 5 bases for J; bases not matched to a gene: 12. CDR3: CATGSGGPWETQYF. CDR3 DNA: TGTGCCACCGGCTCGGGGGGGCCATGGGAGACCCAGTACTTC. Full variable domain (rest looked up from reference TRBV19 and TRBJ2-5): DGGITQSPKYLFRKEGQNVTLSCEQNLNHDAMYWYRQDPGQGLRLIYYSQIVNDFQKGDIAEGYSVSREKKESFPLTVTSAQKNPTAFYLCATGSGGPWETQYFGPGTRLLVL.

The chain couples TRBV5-4 to TRBJ2-3; possibly TRBD1 for D (6 bases). Per germline, CDR1 SGHNT and CDR2 YYREEE (reference sequence). The CDR3 runs 16 residues. The ends were cut back, 4 bases at V and 0 bases at J, with 15 bases in the middle. CDR3 nucleotides: TGTGCCAGCAGCACTATGGGGGCGGCCAGCACAGATACGCAGTATTTT. Translating gives CASSTMGAASTDTQYF.

As for this clone: Other DNA sequences from this sample encode an identical CDR3 as well. This chain joins TRBV19 and TRBJ1-1; D is uncertain. V dropped 5 bases and J dropped 0 bases, with 7 bases sitting between them. In germline, CDR1 is LNHDA, CDR2 SQIVND (reference sequence). The CDR3 spans 13 residues. The CDR3 DNA is TGTGCCAGTAGTTTATCAGTGAACACTGAAGCTTTCTTT. Translation: CASSLSVNTEAFF.

The chain combines TRBV2 with TRBJ1-6, with D unclear. Germline V CDR1 and CDR2: SNHLY, FYNNEI. The CDR3 consists of 13 residues. V lost 7 bases and J lost 7, with 11 bases in between. The CDR3 region has the DNA TGTGCCAGCACCCCGGAGGCGAATTCACCCCTCCACTTT. Its protein product is CASTPEANSPLHF.

The V gene is TRBV27, the J gene TRBJ2-7; 7 nucleotides match TRBD1. CDR3 size: 18 residues. In germline, CDR1 is MNHEY, CDR2 SMNVEV (reference sequence). Trimming at V came to 0 bases and at J to 2 bases, leaving 13 bases not matched to a gene. The CDR3 region is CASSLSSHVTGTAYEQYF. The CDR3 coding sequence is TGTGCCAGCAGTTTATCGTCCCACGTAACCGGGACAGCCTACGAGCAGTACTTC.

The rearrangement uses TRBV29-1 and TRBJ1-2, with D unresolved. Per the germline V gene, CDR1 is SQVTM and CDR2 is ANQGSEA. The CDR3 totals 13 residues. V was cut by 6 bases and J by 4 bases, with 15 bases left in between. DNA of the CDR3: TGCAGCGTCACAACCGCCTCCTCCTATGGCTACACCTTC. Translating it yields CSVTTASSYGYTF.

The chain is built from TRBV2 and TRBJ2-5; 7 bases are a match to TRBD1. V dropped 7 bases and J dropped 5; count of bases not matched to a gene: 10. The CDR3 length is 14 residues. Per the germline V gene, CDR1 is SNHLY and CDR2 is FYNNEI. CDR3 coding DNA: TGTGCCAGCAATACCTACAGGGGACGGGAGACCCAGTACTTC. Translating it yields CASNTYRGRETQYF.

The V and J genes are TRBV30 and TRBJ2-4; the D gene is possibly TRBD2 (7 bases). Germline V gives CDR1 GTSNPN, CDR2 SVGIG (reference sequence). Trimming removed 2 bases from V and 6 bases from J, with 17 bases in between. There are 15 residues in the CDR3. The CDR3 is CAWSPWGGRTNIQYF. The CDR3 region has the DNA TGTGCCTGGAGTCCCTGGGGGGGCAGAACAAACATTCAGTACTTC. The full variable domain, its missing parts supplied by reference TRBV30 and TRBJ2-4, is SQTIHQWPATLVQPVGSPLSLECTVEGTSNPNLYWYRQAAGRGLQLLFYSVGIGQISSEVPQNLSASRPQDRQFILSSKKLLLSDSGFYLCAWSPWGGRTNIQYFGAGTRLSVL.

The chain carries TRBV5-4 and TRBJ2-5, with D unclear. Trimming removed 0 bases at V and 5 bases at J, with 11 bases between. CDR3 length equals 14 residues. Looked up from germline, CDR1 is SGHNT and CDR2 is YYREEE (reference sequence). The CDR3 bases are TGTGCCAGCAGCTTGGAGCGTGCTTGGGAGACCCAGTACTTC. Residues: CASSLERAWETQYF.

The gene calls are TRBV5-4 and TRBJ1-2; 10 bases fit TRBD1. Germline V gives CDR1 SGHNT, CDR2 YYREEE (reference sequence). The CDR3 sequence is 13 residues long. After removal of 5 bases from V and 4 bases from J, the junction contained 2 bases not matched to a gene. CDR3 sequence (DNA): TGTGCCAGCAGGAGGACAGGGGGCTATGGCTACACCTTC. It yields the protein CASRRTGGYGYTF. Full variable domain (remainder filled in from reference TRBV5-4 and TRBJ1-2): ETGVTQSPTHLIKTRGQQVTLRCSSQSGHNTVSWYQQALGQGPQFIFQYYREEENGRGNFPPRFSGLQFPNYSSELNVNALELDDSALYLCASRRTGGYGYTFGSGTRLTVV.

V gene TRBV13 combines with J gene TRBJ2-1; unclear D gene. The CDR3 extends over 12 amino acids. Germline V CDR1 and CDR2: PRHDT, FYEKMQ (reference sequence). V was shortened by 5 bases and J by 2 bases, with 4 bases between the two germline ends. The CDR3 region has the DNA TGTGCCAGCAGCCCTACCTACAATGAGCAGTTCTTC. Translated: CASSPTYNEQFF.

V usage is TRBV13 and J usage is TRBJ1-2; maybe TRBD1 (5 bases). V lost 5 bases, J lost 5 bases, and 15 bases lay in between. There are 14 residues in the CDR3. Germline V gene data show CDR1 as PRHDT and CDR2 as FYEKMQ (reference sequence). Here the CDR3 reads CASSPKRDRYGYTF. The CDR3 DNA is TGTGCCAGCAGCCCTAAAAGAGACAGATATGGCTACACCTTC. Full variable domain (missing parts from reference TRBV13 and TRBJ1-2): AAGVIQSPRHLIKEKRETATLKCYPIPRHDTVYWYQQGPGQDPQFLISFYEKMQSDKGSIPDRFSAQQFSDYHSELNMSSLELGDSALYFCASSPKRDRYGYTFGSGTRLTVV.

CDR3 loop: CAWMREGTDTQYF. The CDR3 DNA reads TGTGCCTGGATGAGGGAGGGCACAGATACGCAGTATTTT. The chain joins TRBV30 to TRBJ2-3; tentatively, D is TRBD2 (6 bases). V was cut by 4 bases and J by 1 base, with 9 bases left in between. This CDR3 comprises 13 residues. CDR1 GTSNPN and CDR2 SVGIG come from the germline V gene (reference sequence).

The chain recombines TRBV25-1 with TRBJ1-6; the D is unclear. CDR1 MGHDK and CDR2 SYGVNS come from the germline V gene. V was clipped by 5 bases and J by 14 bases, with 16 bases between them. This CDR3 contains 13 residues. CDR3 DNA sequence: TGTGCCAGCAGTCCCCAGGAAGCCGGAACCCTCCACTTT. It codes for CASSPQEAGTLHF.

The genes are TRBV7-2 and TRBJ2-3; the match to TRBD2 covers 12 bases. Per the germline V gene, CDR1 is SGHTA and CDR2 is FQGNSA. CDR3 length equals 16 residues. Trimming at V came to 5 bases and at J to 5 bases, leaving 8 bases not matched to a gene. CDR3 in DNA: TGTGCCAGCAGCCTTAGACTAGCGGGGGCAAAAGATACGCAGTATTTT. Translating gives CASSLRLAGAKDTQYF.

The rearrangement links TRBV29-1 to TRBJ1-1, with D unclear. Germline CDR1 SQVTM, CDR2 ANQGSEA. CDR3 length: 12 residues. Trimming pared 7 bases from V and 1 base from J, leaving 10 bases between. The DNA for the CDR3 is TGCAGCGCCGCGGAGGGGAACACTGAAGCTTTCTTT. Protein sequence: CSAAEGNTEAFF.

V and J are TRBV10-2 and TRBJ1-1; 8 bases agree with TRBD1. Losses at the gene ends were 4 bases for V and 7 bases for J; bases not matched to a gene: 8. Germline V gene sequence: CDR1 WSHSY, CDR2 SAAADI. The CDR3 consists of 14 residues. The CDR3, as DNA: TGCGCCAGCAGTGGCCTCCGGGACAGGCGTGAAGCTTTCTTT. Its protein is CASSGLRDRREAFF.

This chain joins TRBV4-1 and TRBJ2-2; TRBD2 agrees at 8 bases. Trimming at V came to 4 bases and at J to 5 bases, leaving 9 bases not matched to a gene. The germline V gene has CDR1 MGHRA and CDR2 YSYEKL. The CDR3 contains 16 residues. DNA for the CDR3: TGCGCCAGCAGCCGGAGGAGCGGGGGTTATACCGGGGAGCTGTTTTTT. As protein: CASSRRSGGYTGELFF.

Worth noting for this clone: Other DNA sequences in this specimen translate into the identical CDR3. This sequence joins TRBV7-2 and TRBJ2-7; D ambiguous. V was pared by 5 bases and J by 0 bases, with 2 bases between. Germline CDR1 reads SGHTA; CDR2 reads FQGNSA. This CDR3 comprises 11 residues. DNA of the CDR3: TGTGCCAGCAGCCTCTCCTACGAGCAGTACTTC. Its protein is CASSLSYEQYF.

This rearrangement joins TRBV14 to TRBJ2-5; the match to TRBD2 covers 11 bases. Germline lookup yields CDR1 SGHDN and CDR2 FVKESK. J gave up 1 base and V 4 bases, and 2 bases lay outside the gene matches. The CDR3 consists of 15 residues. DNA of the CDR3: TGTGCCAGCAGCCGACTAGCGGGGTTCCAAGAGACCCAGTACTTC. Residues: CASSRLAGFQETQYF. The full variable domain, rest sourced from reference TRBV14 and TRBJ2-5, is EAGVTQFPSHSVIEKGQTVTLRCDPISGHDNLYWYRRVMGKEIKFLLHFVKESKQDESGMPNNRFLAERTGGTYSTLKVQPAELEDSGVYFCASSRLAGFQETQYFGPGTRLLVL.

The chain carries TRBV6-5 and TRBJ2-1, with D hard to call. V was trimmed by 4 bases and J by 7 bases, leaving 8 bases between them. Germline-derived CDR1 and CDR2 are MNHEY and SVGAGI. The CDR3 extends over 12 amino acids. CDR3 residues: CASSLNGNEQFF. The CDR3 region has the DNA TGTGCCAGCAGTTTAAACGGGAATGAGCAGTTCTTC.